This TCR beta chain was captured in a study of tumor and adjacent non-tumor tissue in lung cancer. Overall study: Histology: eleven to twelve adenocarcinoma, a couple of squamous cell carcinoma, 1 small cell lung cancer. Stage I to III disease affected ten to eleven men and roughly five women aged roughly 31 to 80. Whole-study findings and limits: Normal lung showed higher cumulative top 100 clone frequency than tumor.

Three rounds of nested PCR, following a modified ARM-PCR protocol, produced the TCRbeta library. Via MiXCR, TCRdb re-called the multiplex PCR reads, giving one row per CDR3 protein. The sample records about 120,000 distinct CDR3 sequences, 55% to 75% being singletons. This sample's RNA came from whole unsorted tissue. Chemotherapy-naive patients with new lung cancer underwent thoracic surgery in China, August–late 2014. The CDR3 runs to 13 residues. Trimming stripped 7 bases from V and 2 bases from J, with 12 bases between. The sample holds many counts of this clonotype. The antigen remains unidentified.

The receptor comes from a man in his thirties or forties with non-small cell lung cancer. Material for sequencing was lung tumor tissue. This chain uses TRBV12-3 or TRBV12-4 with TRBJ2-7, with D perhaps matching TRBD1 or TRBD2 (5 bases each). This chain's CDR3 is CASMVEGTYEQYF. The CDR3 coding sequence is TGTGCCAGCATGGTCGAGGGGACCTACGAGCAGTACTTC.